This T cell receptor (beta chain) was found in a study of technical replicates of blood from several donors. V lost 11 bases, J lost 2 bases, and 16 bases lay in between. CDR1 is LGHNA, CDR2 YNFKEQ, per germline. The CDR3 has 14 amino acids. Libraries were prepared by immunoSEQ multiplex PCR; TCRdb keeps only in-frame clonotypes and omits some of them. Of about 71,000 clones in the sample, around 97% were seen once. The sample taken for sequencing was T cells isolated from PBMCs. The V call is TRBV4-2, the J call TRBJ1-5; D ambiguous. This clonotype was obtained from a human donor in good health. This CDR3 is CAGADGEGNQPQHF. The CDR3 DNA is TGTGCCGGAGCAGACGGGGAGGGCAATCAGCCCCAGCATTTT.